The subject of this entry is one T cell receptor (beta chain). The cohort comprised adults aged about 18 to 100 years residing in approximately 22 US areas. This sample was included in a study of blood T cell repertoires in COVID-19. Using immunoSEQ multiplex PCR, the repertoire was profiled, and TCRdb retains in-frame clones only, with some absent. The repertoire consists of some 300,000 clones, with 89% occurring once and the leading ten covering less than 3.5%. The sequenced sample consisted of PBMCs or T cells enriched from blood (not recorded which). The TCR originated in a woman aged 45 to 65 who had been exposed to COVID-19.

CDR3 nucleotides: TGTGCCAGCAGTCTCGGACTAGCGGGGCCGTACGAGCAGTACTTC. It translates to CASSLGLAGPYEQYF. The J gene is TRBJ2-7, the V gene TRBV7-2, with TRBD2 matching over 12 bases. The germline gives CDR1 SGHTA, CDR2 FQGNSA. The CDR3 runs 15 residues. J was trimmed by 4 bases and V by 6 bases; bases with no gene match: 7.